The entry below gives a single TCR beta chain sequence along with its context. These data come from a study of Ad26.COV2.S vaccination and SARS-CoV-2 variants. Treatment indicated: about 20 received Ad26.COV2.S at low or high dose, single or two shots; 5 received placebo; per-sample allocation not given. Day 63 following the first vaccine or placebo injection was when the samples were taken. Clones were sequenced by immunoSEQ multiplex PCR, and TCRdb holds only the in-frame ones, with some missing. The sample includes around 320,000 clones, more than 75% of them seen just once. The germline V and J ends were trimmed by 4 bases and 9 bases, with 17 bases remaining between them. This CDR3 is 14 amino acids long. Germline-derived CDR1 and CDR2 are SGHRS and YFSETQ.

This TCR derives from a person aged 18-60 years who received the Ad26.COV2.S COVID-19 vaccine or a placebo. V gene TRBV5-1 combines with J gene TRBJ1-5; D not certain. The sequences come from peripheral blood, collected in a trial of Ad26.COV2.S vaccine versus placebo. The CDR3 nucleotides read TGCGCCAGCAGCCCACGGCCAGTCGATTGGCCCCAGCATTTT. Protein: CASSPRPVDWPQHF.